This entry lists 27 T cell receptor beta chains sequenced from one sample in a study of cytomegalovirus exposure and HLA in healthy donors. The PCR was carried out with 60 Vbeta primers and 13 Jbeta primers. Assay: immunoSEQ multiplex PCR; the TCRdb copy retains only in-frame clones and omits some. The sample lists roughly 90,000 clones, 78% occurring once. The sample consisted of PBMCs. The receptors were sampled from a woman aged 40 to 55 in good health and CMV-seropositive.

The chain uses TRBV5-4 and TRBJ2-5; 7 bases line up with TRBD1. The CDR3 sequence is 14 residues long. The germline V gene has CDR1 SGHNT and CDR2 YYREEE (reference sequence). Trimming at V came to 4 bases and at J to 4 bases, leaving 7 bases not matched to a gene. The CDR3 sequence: CASSPQGVGETQYF. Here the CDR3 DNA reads TGTGCCAGCAGCCCCCAGGGGGTTGGAGAGACCCAGTACTTC.

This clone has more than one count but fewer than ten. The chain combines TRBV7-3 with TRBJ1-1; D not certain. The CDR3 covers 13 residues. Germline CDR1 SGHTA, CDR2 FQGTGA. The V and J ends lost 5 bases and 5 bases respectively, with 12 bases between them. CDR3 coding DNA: TGTGCCAGCAGCCCAATCGGGGAAACTGAAGCTTTCTTT. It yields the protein CASSPIGETEAFF.

CDR3 coding DNA: TGTGCCAGCTCACCAAACTTCGGGGATGAGCAGTTCTTC. Translating gives CASSPNFGDEQFF. This chain uses TRBV18 with TRBJ2-1; D may be TRBD2 (5 bases). CDR3 length equals 13 residues. CDR1 is KGHSH and CDR2 is LQKENI in the germline V gene. V dropped 2 bases and J dropped 8 bases, with 10 bases sitting between them.

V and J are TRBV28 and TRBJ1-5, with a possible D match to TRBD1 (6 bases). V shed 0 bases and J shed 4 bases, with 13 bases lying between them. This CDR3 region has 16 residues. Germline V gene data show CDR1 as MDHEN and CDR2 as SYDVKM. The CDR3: CASSLWVGQGNQPQHF. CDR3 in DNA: TGTGCCAGCAGTTTATGGGTGGGGCAGGGGAATCAGCCCCAGCATTTT.

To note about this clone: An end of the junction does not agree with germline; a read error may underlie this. CDR3 in amino acids: CASSSRRDNEQFF. The CDR3 DNA sequence: TGTGCTAGCAGCTCCCGGAGAGACAATGAGCAGTTCTTC. The chain carries TRBV7-7 and TRBJ2-1; D gene uncertain. Germline CDR1 is SSHAT and CDR2 is FNYEAQ (reference sequence). This CDR3 has 13 residues.

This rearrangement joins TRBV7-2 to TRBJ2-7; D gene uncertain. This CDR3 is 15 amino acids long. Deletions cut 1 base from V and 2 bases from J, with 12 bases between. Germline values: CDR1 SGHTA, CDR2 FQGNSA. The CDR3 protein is CASSLGVAVTYEQYF. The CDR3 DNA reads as TGTGCCAGCAGCTTAGGAGTGGCGGTCACCTACGAGCAGTACTTC. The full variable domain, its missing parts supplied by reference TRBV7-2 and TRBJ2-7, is GAGVSQSPSNKVTEKGKDVELRCDPISGHTALYWYRQSLGQGLEFLIYFQGNSAPDKSGLPSDRFSAERTGGSVSTLTIQRTQQEDSAVYLCASSLGVAVTYEQYFGPGTRLTVT.

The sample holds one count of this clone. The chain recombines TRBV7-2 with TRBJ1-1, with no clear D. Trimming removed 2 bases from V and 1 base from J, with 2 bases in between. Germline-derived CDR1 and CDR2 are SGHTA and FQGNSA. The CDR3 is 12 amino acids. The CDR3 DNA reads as TGTGCCAGCAGCTTACAGAACACTGAAGCTTTCTTT. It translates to CASSLQNTEAFF.

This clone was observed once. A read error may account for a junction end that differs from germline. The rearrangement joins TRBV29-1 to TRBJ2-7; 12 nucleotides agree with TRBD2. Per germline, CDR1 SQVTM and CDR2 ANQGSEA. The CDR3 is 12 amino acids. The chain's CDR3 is CSGGTSGYGQYF. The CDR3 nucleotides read TGCAGCGGGGGGACTAGCGGGTACGGGCAGTACTTC.

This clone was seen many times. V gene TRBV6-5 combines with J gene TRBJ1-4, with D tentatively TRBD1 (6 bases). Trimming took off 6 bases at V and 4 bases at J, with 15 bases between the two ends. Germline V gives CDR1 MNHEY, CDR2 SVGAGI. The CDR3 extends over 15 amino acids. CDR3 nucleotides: TGTGCCAGCAGGGCCTCGGACAGATTTAATGAAAAACTGTTTTTT. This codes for CASRASDRFNEKLFF.

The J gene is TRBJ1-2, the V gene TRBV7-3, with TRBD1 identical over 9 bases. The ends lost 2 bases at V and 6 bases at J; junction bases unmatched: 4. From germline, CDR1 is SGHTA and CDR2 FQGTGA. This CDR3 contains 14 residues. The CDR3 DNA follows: TGTGCCAGCAGCTTAGGGACAGGGAACGATGGCTACACCTTC. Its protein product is CASSLGTGNDGYTF.

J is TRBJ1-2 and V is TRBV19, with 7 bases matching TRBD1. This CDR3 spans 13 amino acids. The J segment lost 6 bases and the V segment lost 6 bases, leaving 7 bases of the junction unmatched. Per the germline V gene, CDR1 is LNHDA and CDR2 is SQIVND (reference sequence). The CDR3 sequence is CASSRRQGDGYTF. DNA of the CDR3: TGTGCCAGTAGCCGACGACAGGGAGATGGCTACACCTTC.

CDR3 residues: CASSLGPGSAEETQYF. The DNA of the CDR3 is TGCGCCAGCAGCTTGGGTCCAGGGTCAGCCGAAGAGACCCAGTACTTC. The chain recombines TRBV5-1 with TRBJ2-5; tentative D call: TRBD1 (5 bases). Deletions cut 0 bases from V and 3 bases from J, with 15 bases between. The CDR3 has 16 residues. Germline V gene data show CDR1 as SGHRS and CDR2 as YFSETQ.

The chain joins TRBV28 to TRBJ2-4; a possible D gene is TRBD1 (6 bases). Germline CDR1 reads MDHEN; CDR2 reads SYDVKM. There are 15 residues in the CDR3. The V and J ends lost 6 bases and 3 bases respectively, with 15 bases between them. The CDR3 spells CASSQGLLGKNIQYF. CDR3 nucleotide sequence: TGTGCCAGCAGCCAGGGGCTCCTAGGCAAAAACATTCAGTACTTC. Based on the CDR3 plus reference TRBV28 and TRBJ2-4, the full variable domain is DVKVTQSSRYLVKRTGEKVFLECVQDMDHENMFWYRQDPGLGLRLIYFSYDVKMKEKGDIPEGYSVSREKKERFSLILESASTNQTSMYLCASSQGLLGKNIQYFGAGTRLSVL.

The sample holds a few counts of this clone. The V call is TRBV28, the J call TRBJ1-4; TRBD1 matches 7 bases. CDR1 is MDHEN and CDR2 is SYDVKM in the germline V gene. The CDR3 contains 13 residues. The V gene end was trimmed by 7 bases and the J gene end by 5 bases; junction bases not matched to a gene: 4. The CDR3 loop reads CASTGTANEKLFF. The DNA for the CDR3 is TGTGCCAGCACTGGGACAGCAAATGAAAAACTGTTTTTT.

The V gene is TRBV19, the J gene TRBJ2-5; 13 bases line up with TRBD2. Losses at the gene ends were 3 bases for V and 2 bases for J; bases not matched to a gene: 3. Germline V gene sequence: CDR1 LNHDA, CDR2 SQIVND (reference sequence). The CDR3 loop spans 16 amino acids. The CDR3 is CASSIGGLAGQETQYF. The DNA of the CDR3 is TGTGCCAGTAGTATCGGGGGACTAGCGGGACAAGAGACCCAGTACTTC.

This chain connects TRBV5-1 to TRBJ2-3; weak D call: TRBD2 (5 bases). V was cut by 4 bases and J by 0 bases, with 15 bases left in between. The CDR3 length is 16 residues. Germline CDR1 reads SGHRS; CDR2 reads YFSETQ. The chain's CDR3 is CASSPRVGASTDTQYF. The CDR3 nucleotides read TGCGCCAGCAGCCCCCGCGTGGGAGCGAGCACAGATACGCAGTATTTT.

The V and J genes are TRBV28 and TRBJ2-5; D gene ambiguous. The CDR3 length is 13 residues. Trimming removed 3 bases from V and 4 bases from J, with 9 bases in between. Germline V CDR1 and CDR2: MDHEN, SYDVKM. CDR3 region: CASSFPSLETQYF. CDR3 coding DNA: TGTGCCAGCAGTTTCCCGAGCCTAGAGACCCAGTACTTC.

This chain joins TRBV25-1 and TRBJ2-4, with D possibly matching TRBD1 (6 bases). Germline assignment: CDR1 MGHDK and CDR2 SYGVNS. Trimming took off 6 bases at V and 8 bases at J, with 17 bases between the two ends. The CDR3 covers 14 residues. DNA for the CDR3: TGTGCCAGCAGCGGAGATTCTGGGGGCGACATTCAGTACTTC. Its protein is CASSGDSGGDIQYF. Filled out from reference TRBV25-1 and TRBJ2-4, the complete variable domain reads EADIYQTPRYLVIGTGKKITLECSQTMGHDKMYWYQQDPGMELHLIHYSYGVNSTEKGDLSSESTVSRIRTEHFPLTLESARPSHTSQYLCASSGDSGGDIQYFGAGTRLSVL.

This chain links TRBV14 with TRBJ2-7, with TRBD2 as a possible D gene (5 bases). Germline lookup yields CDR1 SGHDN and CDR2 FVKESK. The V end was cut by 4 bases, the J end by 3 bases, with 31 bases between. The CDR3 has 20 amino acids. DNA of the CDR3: TGTGCCAGCAGCCTATCATCGGACCTGATGGGCGGGTGGGCACACTACGAGCAGTACTTC. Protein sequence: CASSLSSDLMGGWAHYEQYF.

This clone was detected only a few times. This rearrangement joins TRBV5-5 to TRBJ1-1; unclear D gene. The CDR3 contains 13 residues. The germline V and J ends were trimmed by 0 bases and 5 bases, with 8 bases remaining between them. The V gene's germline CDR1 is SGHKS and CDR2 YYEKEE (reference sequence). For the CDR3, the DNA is TGTGCCAGCAGCTTGGCCGGGGATACTGAAGCTTTCTTT. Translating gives CASSLAGDTEAFF.

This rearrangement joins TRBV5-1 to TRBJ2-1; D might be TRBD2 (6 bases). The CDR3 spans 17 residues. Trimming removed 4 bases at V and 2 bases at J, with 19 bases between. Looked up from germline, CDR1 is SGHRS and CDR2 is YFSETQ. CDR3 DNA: TGCGCCAGCAGCCCGTCCCCTTCGGGCGGGACCTACAATGAGCAGTTCTTC. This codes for CASSPSPSGGTYNEQFF.

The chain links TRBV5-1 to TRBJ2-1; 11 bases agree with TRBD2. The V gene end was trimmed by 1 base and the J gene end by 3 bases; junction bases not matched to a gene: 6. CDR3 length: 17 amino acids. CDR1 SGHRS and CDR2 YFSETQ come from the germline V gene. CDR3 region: CASSLFTGTSGYNEQFF. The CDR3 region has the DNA TGCGCCAGCAGCTTGTTTACCGGGACTAGCGGCTACAATGAGCAGTTCTTC.

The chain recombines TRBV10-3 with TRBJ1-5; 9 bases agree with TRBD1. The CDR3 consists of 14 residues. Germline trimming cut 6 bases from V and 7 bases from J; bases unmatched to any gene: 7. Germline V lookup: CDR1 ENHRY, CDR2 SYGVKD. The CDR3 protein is CAISQQGARQPQHF. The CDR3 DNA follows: TGTGCCATCAGCCAACAGGGGGCGAGGCAGCCCCAGCATTTT.

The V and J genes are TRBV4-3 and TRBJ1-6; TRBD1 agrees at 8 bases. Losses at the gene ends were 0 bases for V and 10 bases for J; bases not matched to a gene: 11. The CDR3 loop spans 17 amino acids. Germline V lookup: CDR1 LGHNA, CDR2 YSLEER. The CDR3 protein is CASSQESGGGQRSPLHF. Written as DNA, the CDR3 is TGCGCCAGCAGCCAAGAGTCAGGGGGCGGTCAGCGATCACCCCTCCACTTT.

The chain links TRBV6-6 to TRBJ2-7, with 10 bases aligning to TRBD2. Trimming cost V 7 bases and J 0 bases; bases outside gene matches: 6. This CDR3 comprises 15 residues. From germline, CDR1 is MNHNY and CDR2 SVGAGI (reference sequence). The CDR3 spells CASTHSGRPSYEQYF. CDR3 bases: TGTGCCAGCACCCATAGCGGGAGGCCCTCCTACGAGCAGTACTTC.

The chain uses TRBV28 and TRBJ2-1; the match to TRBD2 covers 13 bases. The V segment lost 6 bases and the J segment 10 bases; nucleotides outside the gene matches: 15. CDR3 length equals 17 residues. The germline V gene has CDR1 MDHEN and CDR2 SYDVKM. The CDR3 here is CASRYSGTSGKGREQFF. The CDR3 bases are TGTGCCAGCAGATATAGTGGGACTAGCGGGAAAGGGAGAGAGCAGTTCTTC.

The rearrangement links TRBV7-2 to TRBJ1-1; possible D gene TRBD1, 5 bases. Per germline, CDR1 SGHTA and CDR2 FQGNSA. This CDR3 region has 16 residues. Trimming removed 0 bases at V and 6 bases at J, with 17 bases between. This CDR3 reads CASSLAWGRAPAEAFF. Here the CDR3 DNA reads TGTGCCAGCAGCTTAGCTTGGGGCAGGGCGCCGGCTGAAGCTTTCTTT. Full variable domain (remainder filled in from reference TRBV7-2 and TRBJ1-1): GAGVSQSPSNKVTEKGKDVELRCDPISGHTALYWYRQSLGQGLEFLIYFQGNSAPDKSGLPSDRFSAERTGGSVSTLTIQRTQQEDSAVYLCASSLAWGRAPAEAFFGQGTRLTVV.